A single sample gave rise to the 30 T cell receptor beta chains below, sequenced in a study of blood T cell repertoires in COVID-19. Using immunoSEQ multiplex PCR, the repertoire was profiled, and TCRdb retains in-frame clones only, with some absent. The data hold hundreds of thousands of clones, with roughly 83% observed a single time. The source material was peripheral blood. Receptors were obtained from a woman older than 75 with acute or convalescent COVID-19.

The chain employs TRBV2 and TRBJ2-3; tentative D call: TRBD2 (7 bases). Per germline, CDR1 SNHLY and CDR2 FYNNEI. The CDR3 contains 17 residues. V was trimmed by 0 bases and J by 11 bases, leaving 24 bases between them. The CDR3 loop is CASSEARGGSGRERQYF. CDR3 nucleotides: TGTGCCAGCAGTGAAGCGAGGGGGGGGTCCGGACGGGAGAGGCAGTATTTT.

This clone was detected only once. This chain joins TRBV10-2 and TRBJ1-4; D not certain. CDR1 and CDR2 (germline): WSHSY, SAAADI. There are 13 residues in the CDR3. V lost 10 bases, J lost 8 bases, and 17 bases lay in between. The CDR3 bases are TGCGCCACCTTCGATGGGTTAGCGGAAAAACTGTTTTTT. Protein sequence: CATFDGLAEKLFF.

This sequence joins TRBV7-9 and TRBJ1-3, with 7 bases aligning to TRBD1. V was clipped by 5 bases and J by 3 bases; unmatched bases: 4. The CDR3 runs to 14 residues. CDR1 and CDR2 from the germline V gene are SEHNR and FQNEAQ (reference sequence). CDR3 sequence: CASSPGTVGNTIYF. CDR3 nucleotides: TGTGCCAGCAGCCCCGGGACAGTTGGAAACACCATATATTTT.

V and J are TRBV7-9 and TRBJ1-1; D is undetermined. V lost 5 bases to trimming and J lost 7 bases, with 11 bases between them. CDR1 is SEHNR, CDR2 FQNEAQ, per germline (reference sequence). The CDR3 consists of 12 residues. The CDR3 nucleotides read TGTGCCAGCAGCCCGGTGCGGAGTGAAGCTTTCTTT. Translation: CASSPVRSEAFF.

This clone has only a few counts. This chain connects TRBV27 to TRBJ2-5; D ambiguous. The CDR3 runs 13 residues. V gave up 5 bases and J gave up 5 bases, with 12 bases separating them. Germline V CDR1 and CDR2: MNHEY, SMNVEV (reference sequence). CDR3 amino acids: CASSRRVSETQYF. In DNA form, the CDR3 reads TGTGCCAGCAGTCGTCGAGTATCCGAGACCCAGTACTTC.

This sequence joins TRBV27 and TRBJ2-1; 16 nucleotides align to TRBD2. Germline V gene sequence: CDR1 MNHEY, CDR2 SMNVEV (reference sequence). The CDR3 covers 19 residues. Trimming cost V 5 bases and J 1 base; bases outside gene matches: 8. The CDR3 nucleotides are TGTGCCAGCAGTGATCCGGGACTAGCGGGGGGGCAGTCCTACAATGAGCAGTTCTTC. Its protein product is CASSDPGLAGGQSYNEQFF.

The V and J genes are TRBV27 and TRBJ1-2; D is possibly TRBD1 (6 bases). CDR3 length: 16 amino acids. Germline CDR1 and CDR2: MNHEY and SMNVEV (reference sequence). Deletions cut 6 bases from V and 5 bases from J, with 22 bases between. The CDR3 loop reads CASSPPGGRGVYGYTF. The CDR3 DNA follows: TGTGCCAGCAGCCCGCCCGGAGGCAGGGGAGTGTATGGCTACACCTTC.

This chain links TRBV5-4 with TRBJ2-2; TRBD1 might be the D (6 bases). The CDR3 runs to 15 residues. Trimming shortened V by 2 bases and J by 5 bases, and 13 bases separated the two germline ends. The germline V gene has CDR1 SGHNT and CDR2 YYREEE (reference sequence). The CDR3 sequence is CASSLGTIPTGELFF. DNA for the CDR3: TGTGCCAGCAGCTTAGGGACAATACCTACCGGGGAGCTGTTTTTT.

Note on this clone: A read error is possible here, since a much larger clone lies one base away. V is TRBV13 and J is TRBJ1-1, with D perhaps matching TRBD1 (6 bases). This CDR3 is 14 amino acids long. Per germline, CDR1 PRHDT and CDR2 FYEKMQ (reference sequence). The V and J ends lost 5 bases and 0 bases respectively, with 10 bases between them. The CDR3 protein is CASSPGGLNTEAFF. The CDR3 DNA sequence: TGTGCCAGCAGCCCGGGGGGCTTGAACACTGAAGCTTTCTTT.

The CDR3 sequence is CASRSLGGYTYEQYF. CDR3 DNA: TGTGCCAGCAGGTCCCTGGGGGGGTACACCTACGAGCAGTACTTC. The rearrangement uses TRBV28 and TRBJ2-7; 7 bases match TRBD2. The junction had 10 bases not matched to a gene; V was cut back by 6 bases and J by 2 bases. The CDR3 has 15 amino acids. CDR1 MDHEN and CDR2 SYDVKM come from the germline V gene.

The CDR3 nucleotides read TGTGCCAGCAGCTGGCCGGGACAGGGTCCCTACGAGCAGTACTTC. It codes for CASSWPGQGPYEQYF. The chain links TRBV5-6 to TRBJ2-7, with 9 bases aligning to TRBD1. This CDR3 has 15 residues. Germline V lookup: CDR1 SGHDT, CDR2 YYEEEE. Unmatched junction bases numbered 6, after V lost 3 bases and J lost 2 bases. The complete variable domain, with remaining parts taken from reference TRBV5-6 and TRBJ2-7, reads DAGVTQSPTHLIKTRGQQVTLRCSPKSGHDTVSWYQQALGQGPQFIFQYYEEEERQRGNFPDRFSGHQFPNYSSELNVNALLLGDSALYLCASSWPGQGPYEQYFGPGTRLTVT.

This clone was counted once. The rearrangement uses TRBV6-5 and TRBJ2-7; unclear D gene. Germline CDR1 is MNHEY and CDR2 is SVGAGI. The CDR3 extends over 14 amino acids. Between the trimmed V and J ends, which lost 6 bases and 2 bases, there was a span of 14 bases. The CDR3 loop reads CASSRTGHTYEQYF. CDR3 in DNA: TGTGCCAGCAGCCGCACGGGTCACACCTACGAGCAGTACTTC.

This clone was observed a few times. The chain joins TRBV3-1 (or the pseudogene TRBV3-2) to TRBJ2-7; a weak D match, TRBD1 (6 bases). CDR1 is LGHDT and CDR2 is YNNKEL in the germline V gene (reference sequence). Trimming left V 1 base short and J 6 bases short, with 19 bases between. The CDR3 is 16 residues long. This CDR3 is CASSQGSARGSTEQYF. In nucleotides, the CDR3 is TGTGCCAGCAGCCAAGGATCGGCCAGGGGTTCGACCGAGCAGTACTTC.

This chain links TRBV19 with TRBJ1-1; D uncertain. V lost 0 bases, J lost 6 bases, and 11 bases lay in between. The germline V gene encodes CDR1 LNHDA and CDR2 SQIVND (reference sequence). The CDR3 runs to 14 residues. DNA for the CDR3: TGTGCCAGTAGTATAGATCGGCGGGTCTCTGAAGCTTTCTTT. Protein: CASSIDRRVSEAFF.

The V gene is TRBV5-6, the J gene TRBJ1-2; maybe TRBD1 (5 bases). Trimming took off 4 bases at V and 0 bases at J, with 16 bases between the two ends. The CDR3 consists of 16 residues. Germline lookup yields CDR1 SGHDT and CDR2 YYEEEE. CDR3 sequence reads: CASSLPAGGTNYGYTF. The CDR3, as DNA: TGTGCCAGCAGCCTCCCGGCTGGGGGGACTAACTATGGCTACACCTTC.

The chain joins TRBV2 to TRBJ1-1; TRBD1 agrees at 7 bases. Looked up from germline, CDR1 is SNHLY and CDR2 is FYNNEI. This CDR3 is built from 15 residues. V lost 10 bases, J lost 0 bases, and 11 bases stayed unmatched. The CDR3 sequence: CATFGFGTVNTEAFF. The CDR3 bases are TGTGCCACCTTTGGTTTTGGGACAGTGAACACTGAAGCTTTCTTT.

This chain joins TRBV5-1 and TRBJ2-3; 8 bases fit TRBD2. Trimming at V came to 0 bases and at J to 3 bases, leaving 6 bases not matched to a gene. In germline, CDR1 is SGHRS, CDR2 YFSETQ. The CDR3 covers 16 residues. The CDR3 region is CASSLGWRGVTDTQYF. In nucleotides, the CDR3 is TGCGCCAGCAGCTTGGGGTGGCGGGGGGTGACAGATACGCAGTATTTT.

In its sample, this clone was seen a few times. J is TRBJ1-2 and V is TRBV30; tentative D call: TRBD1 (5 bases). The CDR3 is made up of 13 amino acids. The V end was cut by 2 bases, the J end by 8 bases, with 15 bases between. CDR1 and CDR2 from the germline V gene are GTSNPN and SVGIG (reference sequence). For the CDR3, the DNA is TGTGCCTGGAGTCCCCCGGGGGGATGGGGCTACACCTTC. It codes for CAWSPPGGWGYTF.

This chain links TRBV11-3 with TRBJ2-1; 8 positions match TRBD2. The CDR3 is 16 amino acids. Unmatched junction bases numbered 10, after V lost 4 bases and J lost 5 bases. Per the germline V gene, CDR1 is SGHNT and CDR2 is YENEEA. The CDR3: CASSWVFSGDHNEQFF. DNA for the CDR3: TGTGCCAGCAGCTGGGTCTTTAGCGGGGACCACAATGAGCAGTTCTTC. Full variable domain (remainder filled in from reference TRBV11-3 and TRBJ2-1): EAGVVQSPRYKIIEKKQPVAFWCNPISGHNTLYWYLQNLGQGPELLIRYENEEAVDDSQLPKDRFSAERLKGVDSTLKIQPAELGDSAVYLCASSWVFSGDHNEQFFGPGTRLTVL.

The chain combines TRBV4-1 with TRBJ2-7; D unresolved. This CDR3 contains 15 residues. V lost 0 bases, J lost 1 base, and 10 bases lay in between. The germline V gene has CDR1 MGHRA and CDR2 YSYEKL. The CDR3 bases are TGCGCCAGCAGCCAAGATGAGGCTGGTTCCTACGAGCAGTACTTC. This encodes CASSQDEAGSYEQYF.

The chain is built from TRBV4-1 and TRBJ2-1; TRBD2 is a possible D gene (7 bases). Germline V gene data show CDR1 as MGHRA and CDR2 as YSYEKL. The CDR3 loop spans 16 amino acids. The V end was cut by 5 bases, the J end by 8 bases, with 22 bases between. The CDR3 sequence is CASSIWGGIVQDEQFF. CDR3 DNA sequence: TGCGCCAGCAGCATATGGGGGGGCATCGTCCAGGATGAGCAGTTCTTC.

The chain joins TRBV27 to TRBJ1-4; tentative D call: TRBD1 (5 bases). Germline values: CDR1 MNHEY, CDR2 SMNVEV (reference sequence). This CDR3 region has 16 residues. Trimming removed 5 bases from V and 0 bases from J, with 13 bases in between. CDR3 protein: CASSPVPGPTNEKLFF. CDR3 coding DNA: TGTGCCAGCAGTCCCGTCCCAGGGCCAACTAATGAAAAACTGTTTTTT.

This clone came up a few times. J is TRBJ1-1 and V is TRBV3-1 (or the pseudogene TRBV3-2), with 11 positions matching TRBD1. The CDR3 loop spans 18 amino acids. Losses at the gene ends were 4 bases for V and 2 bases for J; bases not matched to a gene: 12. Germline V gene sequence: CDR1 LGHDT, CDR2 YNNKEL (reference sequence). This CDR3 is CASSRRTGGERGNTEAFF. The CDR3 region has the DNA TGTGCCAGCAGCCGACGGACAGGGGGCGAAAGGGGAAACACTGAAGCTTTCTTT.

The V gene is TRBV7-2, the J gene TRBJ2-2, with TRBD1 matching 9 bases. The CDR3 totals 14 residues. The V segment lost 4 bases and the J segment 4 bases; nucleotides outside the gene matches: 1. Germline values: CDR1 SGHTA, CDR2 FQGNSA. CDR3 in amino acids: CASSYRGRTGELFF. The CDR3 DNA reads as TGTGCCAGCAGCTACAGGGGGCGCACCGGGGAGCTGTTTTTT.

CDR3 bases: TGTGCCAGCAGCTTGGCCGACACCTCACCCCTCCACTTT. Translating gives CASSLADTSPLHF. This chain connects TRBV7-9 to TRBJ1-6, with D unresolved. Germline V gene sequence: CDR1 SEHNR, CDR2 FQNEAQ (reference sequence). V was cut by 3 bases and J by 10 bases, with 10 bases left in between. The CDR3 spans 13 residues. Combining the CDR3 with reference TRBV7-9 and TRBJ1-6 gives the whole variable domain DTGVSQNPRHKITKRGQNVTFRCDPISEHNRLYWYRQTLGQGPEFLTYFQNEAQLEKSRLLSDRFSAERPKGSFSTLEIQRTEQGDSAMYLCASSLADTSPLHFGNGTRLTVT.

V usage is TRBV28 and J usage is TRBJ2-2; D unresolved. V was shortened by 4 bases and J by 4 bases, with 4 bases between the two germline ends. CDR1 is MDHEN, CDR2 SYDVKM, per germline. This CDR3 is built from 12 residues. In nucleotides, the CDR3 is TGTGCCAGCAGTTCATCCACCGGGGAGCTGTTTTTT. Its protein product is CASSSSTGELFF.

This chain uses TRBV18 with TRBJ1-1; TRBD1 is a possible D gene (6 bases). V lost 8 bases and J 2 bases, leaving 15 bases between the germline ends. This CDR3 region has 14 residues. CDR1 KGHSH and CDR2 LQKENI come from the germline V gene. CDR3 residues: CASLQGRGNTEAFF. The CDR3 region has the DNA TGTGCCAGCCTTCAGGGCAGGGGAAACACTGAAGCTTTCTTT.

The genes are TRBV7-9 and TRBJ2-1; no clear D. V was cut by 2 bases and J by 3 bases, with 8 bases left in between. Germline values: CDR1 SEHNR, CDR2 FQNEAQ (reference sequence). The CDR3 contains 14 residues. CDR3: CASSLMGVYNEQFF. CDR3 bases: TGTGCCAGCAGCTTAATGGGCGTCTACAATGAGCAGTTCTTC.

J is TRBJ2-5 and V is TRBV10-3; TRBD1 agrees at 9 bases. With V trimmed by 2 bases and J by 2 bases, 0 bases remained unmatched. Per germline, CDR1 ENHRY and CDR2 SYGVKD. The CDR3 runs to 14 residues. The CDR3 region is CAISEDRGQETQYF. In DNA, the CDR3 is TGTGCCATCAGTGAGGACAGGGGGCAAGAGACCCAGTACTTC.

This clone appeared a few times. The rearrangement joins TRBV11-2 to TRBJ2-2; D perhaps matches TRBD1 (6 bases). V dropped 11 bases and J dropped 5 bases, with 12 bases sitting between them. Germline V lookup: CDR1 SGHAT, CDR2 FQNNGV. This CDR3 is built from 12 residues. CDR3 region: CADRSRTGELFF. The CDR3 nucleotides read TGTGCCGACAGGTCCCGGACCGGGGAGCTGTTTTTT.